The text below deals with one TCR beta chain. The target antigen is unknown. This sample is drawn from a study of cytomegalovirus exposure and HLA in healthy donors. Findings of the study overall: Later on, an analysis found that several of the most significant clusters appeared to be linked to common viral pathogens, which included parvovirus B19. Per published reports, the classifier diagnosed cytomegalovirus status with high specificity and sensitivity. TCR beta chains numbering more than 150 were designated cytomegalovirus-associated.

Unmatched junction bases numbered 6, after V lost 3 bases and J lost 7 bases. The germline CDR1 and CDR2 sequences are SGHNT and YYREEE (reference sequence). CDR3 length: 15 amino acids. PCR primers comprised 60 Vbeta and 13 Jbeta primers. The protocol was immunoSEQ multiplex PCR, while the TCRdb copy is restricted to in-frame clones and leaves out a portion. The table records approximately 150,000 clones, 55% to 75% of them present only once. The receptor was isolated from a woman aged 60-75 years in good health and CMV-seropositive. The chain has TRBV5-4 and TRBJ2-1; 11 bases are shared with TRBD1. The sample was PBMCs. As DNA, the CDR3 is TGTGCCAGCAGCTACCCGGGACAGGGGGAGAATGAGCAGTTCTTC. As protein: CASSYPGQGENEQFF.